A selection of T cell receptor beta chains follows, all from one sample in a study of shared clonotypes between healthy human individuals. Clones were read by immunoSEQ multiplex PCR, and TCRdb kept only the in-frame ones, dropping some. The top ten hold 0.35% to 0.5% of the sample, which has about 2.3 million clones, roughly 93% seen once. The material sequenced was naive CD4+ T cells from PBMCs. The receptors derive from a man younger than 35 in good health. Some clones in this sample may be carry-over from other donors' samples. The CDR3 runs from the conserved cysteine through the conserved F or W. D genes are given only for firm matches. Clone size, where shown, is once, few, many, or a class for clones that have expanded.

V gene	J gene	clone size	D gene	CDR3 protein	CDR3 DNA
TRBV7-2	TRBJ1-5	NA	TRBD1	CASSSGQINQPQHF	TGTGCCAGCAGCTCGGGACAGATCAATCAGCCCCAGCATTTT
TRBV4-1	TRBJ2-1	NA	TRBD2	CASSQGLAGRDGEQFF	TGCGCCAGCAGCCAAGGACTAGCGGGAAGGGATGGTGAGCAGTTCTTC
TRBV18	TRBJ2-5	NA	TRBD1	CASSPPGTGRQETQYF	TGTGCCAGCTCACCACCCGGGACAGGACGTCAAGAGACCCAGTACTTC
TRBV19	TRBJ1-4	once	TRBD1	CATNQGAVGKLFF	TGTGCCACCAACCAGGGGGCGGTCGGAAAACTGTTTTTT
TRBV28	TRBJ2-3	NA	TRBD2	CASSSPGTSGRTSGPGDTQYF	TGTGCCAGCAGTTCTCCCGGGACTAGCGGGAGGACTTCTGGCCCGGGTGATACGCAGTATTTT
TRBV6-5	TRBJ1-2	NA	NA	CASSYPVRGIVRSYTF	TGTGCCAGCAGTTACCCGGTGCGGGGAATAGTGAGGAGCTACACCTTC
TRBV5-1	TRBJ2-1	once	NA	CASSLQHLNEQFF	TGCGCCAGCAGCTTGCAACACCTCAATGAGCAGTTCTTC
TRBV5-1	TRBJ2-7	NA	TRBD2	CASSFPGEGRYEQYF	TGCGCCAGCAGCTTTCCGGGGGAGGGCCGTTACGAGCAGTACTTC
TRBV18	TRBJ1-4	NA	NA	CASSAGGTAGPGEKLFF	TGTGCCAGCTCAGCTGGAGGGACCGCGGGCCCCGGGGAAAAACTGTTTTTT
TRBV11-2	TRBJ1-2	NA	TRBD1	CASSLTGAENYGYTF	TGTGCCAGCAGCTTGACAGGGGCGGAAAACTATGGCTACACCTTC
TRBV29-1	TRBJ2-3	NA	TRBD2	CSVVLAGGPTDTQYF	TGCAGCGTGGTTTTAGCGGGAGGGCCCACAGATACGCAGTATTTT
TRBV25-1	TRBJ1-5	few	NA	CASSESRFESNQPQHF	TGTGCCAGCAGTGAAAGTCGTTTTGAGAGCAATCAGCCCCAGCATTTT
TRBV21-1	TRBJ2-6	NA	NA	CASSKGTRQGTGANVLTF	TGTGCCAGCAGCAAAGGAACGAGACAGGGGACCGGGGCCAACGTCCTGACTTTC
TRBV6-1	TRBJ2-7	NA	TRBD1	CASSEQGVSYEQYF	TGTGCCAGCAGTGAACAGGGGGTCTCCTACGAGCAGTACTTC
TRBV30	TRBJ2-7	NA	TRBD1	CAWAPWDRGSSEQYF	TGTGCCTGGGCCCCGTGGGACAGGGGATCTTCCGAGCAGTACTTC
TRBV19	TRBJ1-2	NA	NA	CASSPYDYGYTF	TGTGCCAGTAGTCCATACGACTATGGCTACACCTTC
TRBV6-5	TRBJ2-1	NA	NA	CASRALRPSQQFF	TGTGCCAGCAGAGCCCTCAGGCCCAGCCAGCAGTTCTTC
TRBV6-5	TRBJ1-2	NA	NA	CASSYSSPPVYDGYTF	TGTGCCAGCAGTTACTCTTCTCCCCCGGTTTACGATGGCTACACCTTC
TRBV11-3	TRBJ2-5	NA	TRBD1	CASSLGTGELQETQYF	TGTGCCAGCAGCTTAGGGACAGGGGAACTCCAAGAGACCCAGTACTTC
TRBV28	TRBJ2-3	once	TRBD2	CASSPAGLAGYTDTQYF	TGTGCCAGCAGTCCCGCCGGACTAGCGGGTTACACAGATACGCAGTATTTT
TRBV18	TRBJ1-5	once	TRBD1	CASSPTGQDNQPQHF	TGTGCCAGCTCACCAACGGGACAGGATAATCAGCCCCAGCATTTT
TRBV14	TRBJ2-3	NA	TRBD1	CASSGMDRGTSTDTQYF	TGTGCCAGCAGCGGAATGGACAGGGGTACCAGCACAGATACGCAGTATTTT
TRBV5-1	TRBJ2-7	NA	TRBD2	CASSLGLAGVPYEQYF	TGCGCCAGCAGCTTGGGTCTAGCGGGAGTGCCCTACGAGCAGTACTTC
TRBV28	TRBJ2-3	once	TRBD1	CASSWDRGSTDTQYF	TGTGCCAGCAGTTGGGACAGGGGGAGCACAGATACGCAGTATTTT
TRBV27	TRBJ2-6	NA	NA	CASSVGLGAASGANVLTF	TGTGCCAGCAGCGTGGGTCTGGGCGCAGCGTCTGGGGCCAACGTCCTGACTTTC